Included here is one T cell receptor beta chain sequence, with context. Other DNA sequences in the same sample also yield this CDR3. A Seattle source enrolled patients during active infection and followed them longitudinally. This specimen belongs to a study of blood T cell repertoires in COVID-19. Study-wide context: Sites in the United States, Italy and Spain provided acute and convalescent COVID-19 samples. T cells, B-cell-depleted T cells, or PBMCs provided the cDNA or gDNA that served as material.

The CDR3 consists of 14 residues. V was clipped by 7 bases and J by 1 base; unmatched bases: 1. Germline V gene data show CDR1 as KGHDR and CDR2 as SFDVKD. Using immunoSEQ multiplex PCR, the repertoire was profiled, and TCRdb retains in-frame clones only, with some absent. The data contain 250,000 to 350,000 clones, about nine tenths of them singletons. The clonotype originates from a woman in her twenties or thirties with COVID-19, enrolled during active disease. The chain links TRBV24-1 to TRBJ2-3; 10 nucleotides agree with TRBD2. Material: peripheral blood. The chain's CDR3 is CATRGTSGTDTQYF. DNA for the CDR3: TGTGCCACCAGGGGGACTAGCGGCACAGATACGCAGTATTTT.